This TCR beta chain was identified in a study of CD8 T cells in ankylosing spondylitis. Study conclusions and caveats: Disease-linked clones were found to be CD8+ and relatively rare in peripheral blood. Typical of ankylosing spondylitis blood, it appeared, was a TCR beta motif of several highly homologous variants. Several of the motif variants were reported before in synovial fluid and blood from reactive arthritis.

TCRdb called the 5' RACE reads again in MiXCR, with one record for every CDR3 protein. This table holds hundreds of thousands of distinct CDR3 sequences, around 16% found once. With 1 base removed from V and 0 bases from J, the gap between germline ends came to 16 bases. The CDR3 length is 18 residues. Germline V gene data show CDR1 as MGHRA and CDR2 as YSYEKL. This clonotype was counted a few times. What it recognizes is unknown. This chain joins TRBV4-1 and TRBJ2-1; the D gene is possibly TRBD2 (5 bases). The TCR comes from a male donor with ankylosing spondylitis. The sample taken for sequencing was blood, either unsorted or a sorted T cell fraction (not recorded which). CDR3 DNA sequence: TGCGCCAGCAGCCAAGCAGCAGCGGCCCTTAGCTCCTACAATGAGCAGTTCTTC. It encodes CASSQAAAALSSYNEQFF.